One and the same sample provided the 10 T cell receptor beta chains below, sequenced in a study of shared clonotypes between healthy human individuals. Only in-frame clones appear in the TCRdb table, and some are missing; sequencing was by immunoSEQ multiplex PCR. The table has 2 million or so clones, about 95% seen once. Naive CD8 cells comprised CD45RO-negative, CCR7-positively selected cells, excluding terminally differentiated effector memory CD45RA+ cells. Sequenced input: naive CD8+ T cells sorted from blood. These receptors all stem from a man aged 18 to 35 in good health.

The gene calls are TRBV5-8 and TRBJ2-1; 8 bases are shared with TRBD2. Germline CDR1 and CDR2: SGHTS and YDEGEE. This CDR3 comprises 15 residues. With 6 bases clipped from V and 10 bases from J, the junction kept 15 bases outside the gene matches. CDR3 bases: TGTGCCAGCATCCCTGGAGGGAACTTAGCGGGAGAGCAGTTCTTC. It specifies CASIPGGNLAGEQFF.

This clone was detected once. The rearrangement links TRBV6-6 to TRBJ2-7, with D tentatively TRBD2 (5 bases). Trimming removed 3 bases at V and 6 bases at J, with 15 bases between. CDR3 length: 14 residues. The germline gives CDR1 MNHNY, CDR2 SVGAGI (reference sequence). The CDR3, as DNA: TGTGCCAGCAGTTATAGTGGGAGTCTGGGCGAGCAGTACTTC. It specifies CASSYSGSLGEQYF.

This chain connects TRBV2 to TRBJ2-1; 7 bases align to TRBD2. In germline, CDR1 is SNHLY, CDR2 FYNNEI. The CDR3 has 14 amino acids. The trim removed 10 bases at V and 6 bases at J, leaving 12 bases unmatched. CDR3 residues: CAIVAGPRGNEQFF. In DNA, the CDR3 is TGTGCCATAGTAGCGGGTCCGAGGGGCAATGAGCAGTTCTTC.

This clone has a single count. The V call is TRBV5-1, the J call TRBJ1-2; TRBD1 is a possible D gene (6 bases). Germline V CDR1 and CDR2: SGHRS, YFSETQ. The CDR3 covers 15 residues. Trimming took 4 bases from V and 1 from J, leaving 14 bases between them. The chain's CDR3 is CASSKDSLFNYGYTF. The CDR3 DNA reads as TGCGCCAGCAGCAAGGACAGTCTCTTTAACTATGGCTACACCTTC. Combining the CDR3 with reference TRBV5-1 and TRBJ1-2 gives the whole variable domain KAGVTQTPRYLIKTRGQQVTLSCSPISGHRSVSWYQQTPGQGLQFLFEYFSETQRNKGNFPGRFSGRQFSNSRSEMNVSTLELGDSALYLCASSKDSLFNYGYTFGSGTRLTVV.

This chain uses TRBV21-1 with TRBJ2-2; TRBD1, the D gene given by the table, was not confirmed from the DNA. TRBV21-1 is annotated as a pseudogene. The CDR3 length is 15 residues. In DNA, the CDR3 is TGTGCCAGCCAGGCCGAGGGACAGAACACCGGGGAGCTGTTTTTT. Residues: CASQAEGQNTGELFF.

This clone showed up just once. The genes are TRBV28 and TRBJ2-5; D is uncertain. CDR3 length: 11 residues. V gave up 8 bases and J gave up 3 bases, with 7 bases separating them. The V gene's germline CDR1 is MDHEN and CDR2 SYDVKM. The CDR3 region is CASLGKETQYF. The CDR3 bases are TGTGCCAGCCTAGGAAAAGAGACCCAGTACTTC. The whole variable domain, remainder taken from reference TRBV28 and TRBJ2-5, is DVKVTQSSRYLVKRTGEKVFLECVQDMDHENMFWYRQDPGLGLRLIYFSYDVKMKEKGDIPEGYSVSREKKERFSLILESASTNQTSMYLCASLGKETQYFGPGTRLLVL.

The rearrangement links TRBV15 to TRBJ1-4; D gene uncertain. Germline loops: CDR1 LNHNV, CDR2 YYDKDF (reference sequence). V dropped 0 bases and J dropped 10 bases, with 6 bases sitting between them. The CDR3 covers 12 residues. CDR3 in amino acids: CATSRDLVKLFF. The CDR3 bases are TGTGCCACCAGCAGAGATCTTGTAAAACTGTTTTTT.

This clone was seen once. V and J are TRBV15 and TRBJ2-5; 8 bases align to TRBD2. This CDR3 has 16 amino acids. With V trimmed by 2 bases and J by 2 bases, 7 bases remained unmatched. Germline V CDR1 and CDR2: LNHNV, YYDKDF (reference sequence). The CDR3 region is CATSRSSAGVQETQYF. In DNA, the CDR3 is TGTGCCACCAGCAGATCGTCAGCGGGAGTTCAAGAGACCCAGTACTTC.

This chain uses TRBV4-2 with TRBJ1-4; no definite D call. The V gene's germline CDR1 is LGHNA and CDR2 YNFKEQ. V lost 0 bases, J lost 8 bases, and 16 bases lay in between. The CDR3 is made up of 16 amino acids. The CDR3 DNA follows: TGTGCCAGCAGCCAAGAACTAGGGTGGGTAGAAGAAAAACTGTTTTTT. Protein: CASSQELGWVEEKLFF.

The chain couples TRBV29-1 to TRBJ2-7; no definite D call. The V end was cut by 5 bases, the J end by 3 bases, with 2 bases between. This CDR3 has 9 amino acids. The germline V gene encodes CDR1 SQVTM and CDR2 ANQGSEA. This CDR3 is CSVIYEQYF. The CDR3 bases are TGCAGCGTTATCTACGAGCAGTACTTC.